Shown below are 6 T cell receptor beta chains from a single sample sequenced in a study of vaccination and CD4 T cells after COVID-19. The Oncomine TCR Beta short-read assay generated sequence data from the DNA of cultured CD4+ T cells. TCRdb analysed the PCR reads with MiXCR anew, one entry per CDR3 protein. The sample holds about 16,000 distinct CDR3 sequences, 52% seen once. Treatment of the sample: roughly 10-day PBMC culture with coronavirus spike peptide pools or control peptides (ViraFEST assay). The antigens of these receptors remain unknown. Here the sequenced sample was CD4+ T cells from blood, cultured in vitro, taken before SARS-CoV-2 vaccination. These receptors all stem from a human donor who had recovered from COVID-19.

This chain connects TRBV11-2 to TRBJ1-1, with D possibly being TRBD1 (5 bases). CDR3 length: 17 amino acids. Germline CDR1 SGHAT, CDR2 FQNNGV. Trimming stripped 1 base from V and 0 bases from J, with 15 bases between. CDR3 coding DNA: TGTGCCAGCAGCTTAGGTGTGGGGGGTCGGTTGAACACTGAAGCTTTCTTT. Protein sequence: CASSLGVGGRLNTEAFF.

The chain employs TRBV20-1 and TRBJ2-7; maybe TRBD2 (7 bases). Germline V gene sequence: CDR1 DFQATT, CDR2 SNEGSKA (reference sequence). V gave up 1 base and J gave up 4 bases, with 17 bases separating them. The CDR3 extends over 15 amino acids. CDR3 loop: CSARGLSGGHYEQYF. The DNA of the CDR3 is TGCAGTGCTAGAGGGCTCTCCGGGGGGCATTACGAGCAGTACTTC.

This clonotype was counted once. The chain recombines TRBV11-3 with TRBJ2-1; D gene unclear. Germline values: CDR1 SGHNT, CDR2 YENEEA. The CDR3 extends over 14 amino acids. Trimming cost V 8 bases and J 0 bases, with 11 bases left between them. CDR3: CASGRLSSYNEQFF. For the CDR3, the DNA is TGTGCCAGCGGACGGCTTAGCTCCTACAATGAGCAGTTCTTC.

V usage is TRBV3-1 and J usage is TRBJ2-1, with D maybe TRBD2 (5 bases). V shed 7 bases and J shed 8 bases, with 18 bases lying between them. The CDR3 contains 14 residues. Germline values: CDR1 LGHDT, CDR2 YNNKEL (reference sequence). In DNA form, the CDR3 reads TGTGCCAGCACACCGGACGCCCTGGAGGATGAGCAGTTCTTC. It codes for CASTPDALEDEQFF.

The rearrangement links TRBV15 to TRBJ2-7; D gene uncertain. This CDR3 has 11 residues. Trimming took off 4 bases at V and 4 bases at J, with 5 bases between the two ends. Germline CDR1 LNHNV, CDR2 YYDKDF (reference sequence). The CDR3 loop reads CATSIGYEQYF. Here the CDR3 DNA reads TGTGCCACCAGCATAGGATACGAGCAGTACTTC.

This rearrangement joins TRBV20-1 to TRBJ2-1; 10 nucleotides align to TRBD1. Losses at the gene ends were 6 bases for V and 2 bases for J; bases not matched to a gene: 10. This CDR3 has 16 residues. Germline-derived CDR1 and CDR2 are DFQATT and SNEGSKA (reference sequence). CDR3 bases: TGCAGTGCGAGGACCCTGGGACAGGGGACCTACAATGAGCAGTTCTTC. Translating it yields CSARTLGQGTYNEQFF.